Each of the 27 T cell receptor beta chains below was sequenced from the same sample in a study of T cells in Graves' hyperthyroidism and ophthalmopathy. Authors of the study amplified TCR beta CDR3 regions from RNA transcripts. Researchers ran a first-round RT-PCR on the TCR CDR3 using the HTBI primer set. TCRdb re-called the multiplex PCR reads with MiXCR, one entry per CDR3 protein. The data show around 690,000 distinct CDR3 sequences, with around 21% seen just once and more than 30% held by the top ten. Sequencing was carried out using blood. These receptors all come from a man in his thirties or forties with Graves' ophthalmopathy.

This clonotype was recorded at least ten times. The chain has TRBV28 and TRBJ2-2; 9 nucleotides line up with TRBD1. Germline trimming cut 3 bases from V and 7 bases from J; bases unmatched to any gene: 6. The CDR3 extends over 15 amino acids. CDR1 and CDR2 from the germline V gene are MDHEN and SYDVKM. The CDR3 DNA sequence: TGTGCCAGCAGTTTCCGGGACAGGGAAGTCGGGGAGCTGTTTTTT. This gives the protein CASSFRDREVGELFF.

The table lists this clonotype with many counts. This chain uses TRBV6-5 with TRBJ2-7, with D possibly being TRBD1 or TRBD2 (6 bases each). Germline CDR1 reads MNHEY; CDR2 reads SVGAGI. Trimming stripped 6 bases from V and 7 bases from J, with 22 bases between. CDR3 length: 15 amino acids. The CDR3 nucleotides are TGTGCCAGCAGCCCAACGGGGGCTACAAATTGGGAGCAGTACTTC. Amino acids: CASSPTGATNWEQYF.

Ten or more counts support this clonotype. This rearrangement joins TRBV5-6 to TRBJ1-1; D might be TRBD1 (6 bases). CDR1 SGHDT and CDR2 YYEEEE come from the germline V gene. The CDR3 covers 13 residues. V shed 4 bases and J shed 2 bases, with 9 bases lying between them. The CDR3 spells CASSGQPNTEAFF. The CDR3 coding sequence is TGTGCCAGCAGCGGACAGCCCAACACTGAAGCTTTCTTT. The complete variable domain, with remaining parts taken from reference TRBV5-6 and TRBJ1-1, reads DAGVTQSPTHLIKTRGQQVTLRCSPKSGHDTVSWYQQALGQGPQFIFQYYEEEERQRGNFPDRFSGHQFPNYSSELNVNALLLGDSALYLCASSGQPNTEAFFGQGTRLTVV.

The V and J genes are TRBV2 and TRBJ2-1, with D unresolved. Trimming shortened V by 8 bases and J by 7 bases, and 12 bases separated the two germline ends. The CDR3 length is 12 residues. Germline V gene lookup returns CDR1 SNHLY and CDR2 FYNNEI. CDR3 coding DNA: TGTGCCAGCTTTACTGGTGGAAATGAGCAGTTCTTC. Translating gives CASFTGGNEQFF.

This chain connects TRBV4-1 to TRBJ1-4; the D gene is possibly TRBD1 (6 bases). The germline V and J ends were trimmed by 2 bases and 0 bases, with 10 bases remaining between them. The germline V gene has CDR1 MGHRA and CDR2 YSYEKL. This CDR3 region has 16 residues. The CDR3 reads CASSQPGAATNEKLFF. In DNA form, the CDR3 reads TGCGCCAGCAGCCAACCAGGGGCTGCAACTAATGAAAAACTGTTTTTT.

This clonotype was picked up many times. This sequence joins TRBV11-2 and TRBJ1-4, with D hard to call. CDR3 length: 16 amino acids. V lost 4 bases and J lost 8, with 20 bases in between. CDR1 SGHAT and CDR2 FQNNGV come from the germline V gene. The CDR3 reads CASSSATTRSAEKLFF. As DNA, the CDR3 is TGTGCCAGCAGCTCAGCGACTACCCGGTCAGCGGAAAAACTGTTTTTT. Using reference TRBV11-2 and TRBJ1-4 for the parts outside the CDR3, the full variable domain is EAGVAQSPRYKIIEKRQSVAFWCNPISGHATLYWYQQILGQGPKLLIQFQNNGVVDDSQLPKDRFSAERLKGVDSTLKIQPAKLEDSAVYLCASSSATTRSAEKLFFGSGTQLSVL.

The chain carries TRBV9 and TRBJ2-1; 10 nucleotides agree with TRBD2. Germline-derived CDR1 and CDR2 are SGDLS and YYNGEE. J was trimmed by 7 bases and V by 1 base; bases with no gene match: 8. This CDR3 has 16 amino acids. This CDR3 is CASSVWVAGGWNEQFF. CDR3 nucleotides: TGTGCCAGCAGCGTATGGGTAGCGGGAGGTTGGAATGAGCAGTTCTTC.

Many counts were recorded for this clonotype. The chain has TRBV28 and TRBJ1-3, with 7 bases identical to TRBD1. Germline CDR1 reads MDHEN; CDR2 reads SYDVKM. The J segment lost 8 bases and the V segment lost 3 bases, leaving 4 bases of the junction unmatched. The CDR3 contains 13 residues. DNA of the CDR3: TGTGCCAGCAGTTTCGAGGGGGCCGACACCATATATTTT. This gives the protein CASSFEGADTIYF. Together with reference TRBV28 and TRBJ1-3, the CDR3 gives the full variable domain: DVKVTQSSRYLVKRTGEKVFLECVQDMDHENMFWYRQDPGLGLRLIYFSYDVKMKEKGDIPEGYSVSREKKERFSLILESASTNQTSMYLCASSFEGADTIYFGEGSWLTVV.

The chain is built from TRBV7-9 and TRBJ2-6; 8 bases match TRBD1. V trimming: 1 base; J trimming: 0 bases; junction bases outside the gene matches: 5. The CDR3 sequence is 18 residues long. In germline, CDR1 is SEHNR, CDR2 FQNEAQ (reference sequence). This chain's CDR3 is CASSLGSGGGSGANVLTF. The CDR3 bases are TGTGCCAGCAGCTTAGGGTCAGGGGGCGGCTCTGGGGCCAACGTCCTGACTTTC.

The chain uses TRBV10-3 and TRBJ2-2; TRBD2 matches 8 bases. Germline values: CDR1 ENHRY, CDR2 SYGVKD. This CDR3 has 14 amino acids. The ends lost 7 bases at V and 4 bases at J; junction bases unmatched: 5. The CDR3 coding sequence is TGTGCCATCAAGCGGGAGAAAATCACCGGGGAGCTGTTTTTT. This sequence encodes CAIKREKITGELFF.

The chain uses TRBV7-8 and TRBJ1-4, with TRBD1 as a possible D gene (6 bases). There are 15 residues in the CDR3. V was shortened by 5 bases and J by 7 bases, with 17 bases between the two germline ends. Germline V lookup: CDR1 SGHVS, CDR2 FQNEAQ. CDR3 sequence reads: CASSQIGGAGEKLFF. The CDR3 nucleotides read TGTGCCAGCAGCCAGATAGGGGGGGCAGGTGAAAAACTGTTTTTT.

Ten or more counts support this clonotype. The CDR3 sequence: CATLAGGPSYEQYF. For the CDR3, the DNA is TGTGCCACCCTAGCGGGAGGGCCCTCCTACGAGCAGTACTTC. The chain combines TRBV2 with TRBJ2-7; 12 bases line up with TRBD2. In germline, CDR1 is SNHLY, CDR2 FYNNEI. Trimming took 10 bases from V and 0 from J; bases not matched to a gene: 4. The CDR3 consists of 14 residues.

There are many counts of this clonotype. This chain links TRBV12-3 or TRBV12-4 with TRBJ1-2, with unresolved D. This CDR3 spans 12 amino acids. V was pared by 1 base and J by 7 bases, with 7 bases between. The CDR3 nucleotides read TGTGCCAGCAGTTTAGGGGGTCGTGGCTACACCTTC. This gives the protein CASSLGGRGYTF.

This clonotype was seen many times. This rearrangement joins TRBV20-1 to TRBJ2-7, with D uncertain. This CDR3 has 14 amino acids. Trimming stripped 1 base from V and 0 bases from J, with 10 bases between. Germline V lookup: CDR1 DFQATT, CDR2 SNEGSKA (reference sequence). CDR3 bases: TGCAGTGCTAGAGGCAGATTTAACTCCTACGAGCAGTACTTC. As protein: CSARGRFNSYEQYF.

This sequence joins TRBV9 and TRBJ2-1; maybe TRBD2 (7 bases). Germline V CDR1 and CDR2: SGDLS, YYNGEE. The V gene lost 3 bases and the J gene lost 6 bases, with 19 bases spanning the gap. The CDR3 loop spans 16 amino acids. CDR3 sequence (DNA): TGTGCCAGCAGCGGAATTGGGAGGGGGGGCCTCAATGAGCAGTTCTTC. Translated: CASSGIGRGGLNEQFF.

V is TRBV7-2 and J is TRBJ1-4, with a weak D call TRBD1 (5 bases). V shed 1 base and J shed 7 bases, with 10 bases lying between them. In germline, CDR1 is SGHTA, CDR2 FQGNSA. This CDR3 comprises 14 residues. The CDR3 spells CASSLGGGVEKLFF. The CDR3 nucleotides read TGTGCCAGCAGCTTAGGGGGGGGTGTTGAAAAACTGTTTTTT.

To note about this clonotype: This sequence may be a read error, since a much larger clone differs from it by one base. The V gene is TRBV24-1, the J gene TRBJ2-5; D is unresolved. The V end lost 5 bases, the J end lost 4 bases, and 4 bases lay between the germline ends. The CDR3 length is 11 residues. The germline CDR1 and CDR2 sequences are KGHDR and SFDVKD. The CDR3 DNA sequence: TGTGCCACCAGTGCCGGAGAGACCCAGTACTTC. Amino acid sequence: CATSAGETQYF.

The V gene is TRBV28, the J gene TRBJ1-2; no definite D call. The V gene's germline CDR1 is MDHEN and CDR2 SYDVKM. The CDR3 consists of 13 residues. V shed 6 bases and J shed 5 bases, with 13 bases lying between them. CDR3 sequence: CASSPLRGYGYTF. The CDR3 coding sequence is TGTGCCAGCAGCCCGCTCCGGGGATATGGCTACACCTTC.

This clonotype was seen more than once but under ten times. The chain has TRBV20-1 and TRBJ2-1, with TRBD2 identical over 14 bases. This CDR3 spans 16 amino acids. Germline loops: CDR1 DFQATT, CDR2 SNEGSKA (reference sequence). The J segment lost 6 bases and the V segment lost 0 bases, leaving 4 bases of the junction unmatched. This CDR3 reads CSARDSGTSGSNEQFF. The CDR3 DNA sequence: TGCAGTGCTAGAGATTCCGGGACTAGCGGGAGCAATGAGCAGTTCTTC.

This clonotype was counted a few times. CDR3 region: CASSVAGTSRQETQYF. The CDR3 DNA sequence: TGTGCCAGCAGCGTTGCCGGGACTAGTCGTCAAGAGACCCAGTACTTC. The chain employs TRBV9 and TRBJ2-5, with TRBD2 matching over 8 bases. The trim removed 2 bases at V and 2 bases at J, leaving 8 bases unmatched. The CDR3 length is 16 residues. Germline lookup yields CDR1 SGDLS and CDR2 YYNGEE. Filled out from reference TRBV9 and TRBJ2-5, the complete variable domain reads DSGVTQTPKHLITATGQRVTLRCSPRSGDLSVYWYQQSLDQGLQFLIQYYNGEERAKGNILERFSAQQFPDLHSELNLSSLELGDSALYFCASSVAGTSRQETQYFGPGTRLLVL.

There are a few counts of this clonotype. V gene TRBV5-4 combines with J gene TRBJ2-7; the D gene is possibly TRBD1 (6 bases). Trimming took off 2 bases at V and 7 bases at J, with 19 bases between the two ends. From germline, CDR1 is SGHNT and CDR2 YYREEE (reference sequence). The CDR3 has 15 residues. The CDR3 DNA reads TGTGCCAGCAGCTTCATGACAGGTCCCCTAGGAGAGCAGTACTTC. Amino acid sequence: CASSFMTGPLGEQYF.

This clonotype was counted between two and nine times. The J gene is TRBJ2-1, the V gene TRBV5-6; TRBD2 aligns across 8 bases. The CDR3 totals 12 residues. Germline trimming cut 0 bases from V and 15 bases from J; bases unmatched to any gene: 5. CDR1 is SGHDT and CDR2 is YYEEEE in the germline V gene. This CDR3 is CASSLGREEVFF. The CDR3 bases are TGTGCCAGCAGCTTGGGGCGGGAGGAGGTGTTCTTC.

V gene TRBV2 combines with J gene TRBJ2-7, with D perhaps matching TRBD1 or TRBD2 (6 bases each). The CDR3 runs to 13 residues. The germline V gene encodes CDR1 SNHLY and CDR2 FYNNEI. With 2 bases removed from V and 7 bases from J, the gap between germline ends came to 12 bases. DNA for the CDR3: TGTGCCAGCAGTGAATCAGGGGCGGGAGAGCAGTACTTC. It translates to CASSESGAGEQYF.

This clonotype was counted ten times or more. The chain combines TRBV2 with TRBJ2-5; D is uncertain. The germline V and J ends were trimmed by 5 bases and 0 bases, with 10 bases remaining between them. This CDR3 region has 14 residues. Germline V lookup: CDR1 SNHLY, CDR2 FYNNEI. The CDR3 is CASSLSYNQETQYF. The CDR3 nucleotides read TGTGCCAGCAGTCTCTCGTACAACCAAGAGACCCAGTACTTC.

Note on this clonotype: Germline and junction disagree at one end, which may indicate a read error. The chain couples TRBV2 to TRBJ2-1; 9 bases line up with TRBD2. Looked up from germline, CDR1 is SNHLY and CDR2 is FYNNEI. CDR3 length: 15 residues. The CDR3 loop reads CASSAAGGSYSEQFF. In nucleotides, the CDR3 is TGTGCCAGCAGTGCGGCGGGAGGGTCCTACAGTGAGCAGTTCTTC.

This clonotype was seen repeatedly, ten times or more. For the CDR3, the DNA is TGTGCCAGCAGTTCCTGGACTAGCGGGACGGTGTCCTACGAGCAGTACTTC. Translation gives CASSSWTSGTVSYEQYF. The rearrangement uses TRBV6-1 and TRBJ2-7, with 12 bases matching TRBD2. The ends lost 5 bases at V and 1 base at J; junction bases unmatched: 9. CDR1 and CDR2 (germline): MNHNS, SASEGT. The CDR3 runs to 17 residues.

This clonotype was recorded many times. The CDR3 region is CSARATRDRASYEQYF. The CDR3 DNA reads TGCAGTGCTAGAGCGACCCGGGACAGAGCCTCCTACGAGCAGTACTTC. The chain employs TRBV20-1 and TRBJ2-7; 7 bases map to TRBD1. V dropped 1 base and J dropped 0; count of bases not matched to a gene: 9. Germline assignment: CDR1 DFQATT and CDR2 SNEGSKA (reference sequence). This CDR3 contains 16 residues.